This T cell receptor (beta chain) comes out of a study of CD4 and CD8 cells across lung adenocarcinoma regions. Judged by abundance, this clonotype is medium-sized. TCRdb reprocessed the PCR reads via MiXCR and lists one record per CDR3 protein. The data hold around 6,800 distinct CDR3 sequences, with over 50% observed a single time. J lost 0 bases, V lost 5 bases, and 7 bases had no gene match. The CDR3 contains 17 residues. The germline V gene has CDR1 MNHNS and CDR2 SASEGT. The J gene is TRBJ2-6, the V gene TRBV6-1; 7 positions agree with TRBD1. The sequenced sample consisted of CD8+ T cells from the center of a lung tumor. The TCR sequence derives from a male donor with lung adenocarcinoma. The CD4 and CD8 labels of this study may be unreliable. CDR3 region: CASSRRDSSSGANVLTF. The CDR3 DNA reads TGTGCCAGCAGTAGAAGGGACAGCTCCTCTGGGGCCAACGTCCTGACTTTC.